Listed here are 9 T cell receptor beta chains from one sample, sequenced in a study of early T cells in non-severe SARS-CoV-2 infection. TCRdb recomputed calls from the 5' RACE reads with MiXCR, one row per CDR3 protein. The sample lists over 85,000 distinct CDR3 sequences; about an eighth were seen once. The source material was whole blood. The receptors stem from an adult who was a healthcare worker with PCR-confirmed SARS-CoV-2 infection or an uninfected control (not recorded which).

CDR3 nucleotide sequence: TGCAGTGCTCCGGGGGCGAGCTCCTACAATGAGCAGTTCTTC. It translates to CSAPGASSYNEQFF. The chain carries TRBV20-1 and TRBJ2-1; D assignment may be TRBD1 or TRBD2 (6 bases each). With 5 bases removed from V and 0 bases from J, the gap between germline ends came to 11 bases. Germline V gene sequence: CDR1 DFQATT, CDR2 SNEGSKA (reference sequence). The CDR3 runs to 14 residues.

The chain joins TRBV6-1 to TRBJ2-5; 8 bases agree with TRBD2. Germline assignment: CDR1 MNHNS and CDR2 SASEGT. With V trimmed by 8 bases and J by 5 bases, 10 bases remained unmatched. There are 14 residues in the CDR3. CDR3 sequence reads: CASASGYTVETQYF. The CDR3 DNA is TGTGCCAGCGCTAGCGGGTACACTGTGGAGACCCAGTACTTC.

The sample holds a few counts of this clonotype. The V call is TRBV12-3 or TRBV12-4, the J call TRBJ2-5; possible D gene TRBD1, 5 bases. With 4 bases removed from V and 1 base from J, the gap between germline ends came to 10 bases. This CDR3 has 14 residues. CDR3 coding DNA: TGTGCCAGCAGTTCCTCAGGGTTCCAAGAGACCCAGTACTTC. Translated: CASSSSGFQETQYF.

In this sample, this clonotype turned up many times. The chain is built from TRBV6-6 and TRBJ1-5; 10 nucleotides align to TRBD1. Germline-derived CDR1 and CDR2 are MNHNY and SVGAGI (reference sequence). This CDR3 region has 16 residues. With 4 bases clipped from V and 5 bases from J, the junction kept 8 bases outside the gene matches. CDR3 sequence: CASSLIGQGVHQPQHF. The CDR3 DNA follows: TGTGCCAGCAGTTTAATAGGACAGGGGGTTCATCAGCCCCAGCATTTT.

Here the CDR3 DNA reads TGTGCCAGCAGTTCTGGAGAGAACACTGAAGCTTTCTTT. Translating it yields CASSSGENTEAFF. The chain has TRBV6-2 or TRBV6-3 and TRBJ1-1; no definite D call. CDR1 MNHEY and CDR2 SVGEGT come from the germline V gene. This CDR3 contains 13 residues. Trimming stripped 4 bases from V and 1 base from J, with 7 bases between.

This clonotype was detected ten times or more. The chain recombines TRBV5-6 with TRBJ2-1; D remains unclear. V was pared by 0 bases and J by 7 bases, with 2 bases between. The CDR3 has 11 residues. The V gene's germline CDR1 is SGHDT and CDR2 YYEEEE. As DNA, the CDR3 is TGTGCCAGCAGCTTGGAGAATGAGCAGTTCTTC. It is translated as CASSLENEQFF.

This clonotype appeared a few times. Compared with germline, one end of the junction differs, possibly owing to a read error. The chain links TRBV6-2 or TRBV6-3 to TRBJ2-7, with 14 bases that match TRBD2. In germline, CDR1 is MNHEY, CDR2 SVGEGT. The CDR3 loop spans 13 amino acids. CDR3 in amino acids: CASSPQTSGRVHF. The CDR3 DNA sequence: TGTGCCAGCAGTCCACAGACTAGCGGGAGGGTGCACTTC.

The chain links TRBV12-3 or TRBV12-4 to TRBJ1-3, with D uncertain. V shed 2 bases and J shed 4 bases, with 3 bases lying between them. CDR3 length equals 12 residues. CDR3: CASSLQGNTIYF. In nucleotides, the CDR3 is TGTGCCAGCAGTTTACAGGGAAACACCATATATTTT.

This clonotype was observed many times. The CDR3: CASSLVPRLILSSYNEQFF. The CDR3 DNA sequence: TGTGCCAGCAGCTTAGTTCCCAGGTTGATACTGAGCTCCTACAATGAGCAGTTCTTC. The V gene is TRBV11-2, the J gene TRBJ2-1; D is unresolved. CDR1 is SGHAT, CDR2 FQNNGV, per germline. V was pared by 1 base and J by 0 bases, with 19 bases between. CDR3 length equals 19 residues. Together with reference TRBV11-2 and TRBJ2-1, the CDR3 gives the full variable domain: EAGVAQSPRYKIIEKRQSVAFWCNPISGHATLYWYQQILGQGPKLLIQFQNNGVVDDSQLPKDRFSAERLKGVDSTLKIQPAKLEDSAVYLCASSLVPRLILSSYNEQFFGPGTRLTVL.